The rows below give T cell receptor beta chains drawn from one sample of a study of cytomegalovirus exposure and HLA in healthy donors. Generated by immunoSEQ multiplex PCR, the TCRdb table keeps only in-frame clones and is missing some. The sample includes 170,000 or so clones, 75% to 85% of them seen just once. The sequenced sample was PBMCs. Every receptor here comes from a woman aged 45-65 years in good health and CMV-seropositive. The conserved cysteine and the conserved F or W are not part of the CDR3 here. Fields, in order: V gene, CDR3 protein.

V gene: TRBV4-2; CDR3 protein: ASSQDWAGGPKDTQY
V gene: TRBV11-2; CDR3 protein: ASSLLARNEQY
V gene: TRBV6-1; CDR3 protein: ASSGQGAWHINEKLF
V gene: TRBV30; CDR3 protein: AWSEGGASILGYT
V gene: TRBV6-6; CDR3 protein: ASRLIQGQETQY
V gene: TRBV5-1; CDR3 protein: ASSPNSGQNNSPLH
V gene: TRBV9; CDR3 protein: ASSALAGGIYNEQF
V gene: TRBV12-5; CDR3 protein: ASGLHRGWGTDTQY
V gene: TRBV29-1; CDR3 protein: SVEGQGGRGYT
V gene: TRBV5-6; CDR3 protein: ASSRQRNQPQH
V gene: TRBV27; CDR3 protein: ASSTLSAVSGANVLT
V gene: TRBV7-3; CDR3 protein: ASSIAGGSYEQY
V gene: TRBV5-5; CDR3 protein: ASSPPGVYGYT
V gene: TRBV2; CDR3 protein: ASSWGRTDTQY
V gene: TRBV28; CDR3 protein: ASSLLRDQETQY
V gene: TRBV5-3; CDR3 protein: ARSSYRVRSYEQY
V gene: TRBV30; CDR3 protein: AWRQIRRDNEKLF
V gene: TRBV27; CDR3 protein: ASSLGTEQPQH
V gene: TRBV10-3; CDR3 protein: AISGTTGAYGYT
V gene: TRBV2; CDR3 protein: ASRRDLNTDTQY
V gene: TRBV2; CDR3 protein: ASSEGQAEAEQY
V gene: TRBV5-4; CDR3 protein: ASSGTSGGPQETQY
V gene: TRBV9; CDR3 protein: ASSPRGLGGYT
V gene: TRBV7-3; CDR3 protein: ASSLRDYTDTQY
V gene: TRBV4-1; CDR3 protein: ASSQPSGGVNTEAF
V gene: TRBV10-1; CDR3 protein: ASSEAAGELF
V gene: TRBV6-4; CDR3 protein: ASTGRGDRGDQPQH
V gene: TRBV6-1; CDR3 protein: ASSDRGQIYNSPLH
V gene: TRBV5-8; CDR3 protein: ASSLTGSGYGYT
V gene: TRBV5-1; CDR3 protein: ASSLDIYGYT
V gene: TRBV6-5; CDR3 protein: ASSYLAGHGTGELF
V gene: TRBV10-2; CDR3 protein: ASRDRGKNTEAF
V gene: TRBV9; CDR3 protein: ASSVIAGVQETQY
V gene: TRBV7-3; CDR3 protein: ASSYQRGRDETQY
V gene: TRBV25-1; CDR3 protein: ASTTPGGNTGELF
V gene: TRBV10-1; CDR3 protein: ARGKIWARGSGNTIY
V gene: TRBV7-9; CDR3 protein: ASSFPRGPYNSPLH